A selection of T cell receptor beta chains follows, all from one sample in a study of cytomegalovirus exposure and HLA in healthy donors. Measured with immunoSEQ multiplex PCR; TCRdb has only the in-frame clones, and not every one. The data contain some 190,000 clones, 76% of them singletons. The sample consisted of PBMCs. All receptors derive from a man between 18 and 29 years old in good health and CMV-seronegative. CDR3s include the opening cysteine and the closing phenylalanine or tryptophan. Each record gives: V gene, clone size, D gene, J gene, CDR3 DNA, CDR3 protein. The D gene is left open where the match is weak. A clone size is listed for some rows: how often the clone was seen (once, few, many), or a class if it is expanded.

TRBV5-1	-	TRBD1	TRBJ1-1	TGCGCCAGCAGCCTAGGACAGGCACTAATGAACACTGAAGCTTTCTTT	CASSLGQALMNTEAFF
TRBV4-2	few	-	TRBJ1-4	TGTGCCAGCAGCCAAGAGGGCACAGGGCTTAATGAAAAACTGTTTTTT	CASSQEGTGLNEKLFF
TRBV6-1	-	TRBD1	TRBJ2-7	TGTGCCAGTAATCTTACAGGGGGCAAGAACGAGCAGTACTTC	CASNLTGGKNEQYF
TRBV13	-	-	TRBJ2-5	TGTGCCAGCAGCTTAGGAGGGGGGGGGCAAGAGACCCAGTACTTC	CASSLGGGGQETQYF
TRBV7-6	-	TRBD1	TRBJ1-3	TGTGCCAGCAGCTTAGCGGCAGGGGGAGCTGGAAACACCATATATTTT	CASSLAAGGAGNTIYF
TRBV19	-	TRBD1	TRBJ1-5	TGTGCCAGTAGTCGGACAGGGGAACAGCCCCAGCATTTT	CASSRTGEQPQHF
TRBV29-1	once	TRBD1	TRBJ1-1	TGCAGCGTTGACCTCGACAGGGGAGTAGGTGAAGCTTTCTTT	CSVDLDRGVGEAFF
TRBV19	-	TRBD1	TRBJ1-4	TGTGCCAGTAGTAACACAGGGGGTTCGAATGAAAAACTGTTTTTT	CASSNTGGSNEKLFF
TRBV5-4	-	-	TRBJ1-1	TGTGCCAGCAACTTGATGACAGGAGTGAACACTGAAGCTTTCTTT	CASNLMTGVNTEAFF
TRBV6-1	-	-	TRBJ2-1	TGTGCCAGTTCCCTCAGGGGCAGATCCTACAATGAGCAGTTCTTC	CASSLRGRSYNEQFF
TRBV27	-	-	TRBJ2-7	TGTGCCAGCAGTTTACTTGGCGGCGCCTACGAGCAGTACTTC	CASSLLGGAYEQYF
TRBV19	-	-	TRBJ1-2	TGTGCCAGTACAGTCCAGGCCCAAGCTAACTATGGCTACACCTTC	CASTVQAQANYGYTF
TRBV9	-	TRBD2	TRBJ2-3	TGTGCCAGCAGCGTAGGGGAGGGGATCAGCACAGATACGCAGTATTTT	CASSVGEGISTDTQYF
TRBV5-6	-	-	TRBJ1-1	TGTGCCAGCAGCCCGGGACTGATGAACACTGAAGCTTTCTTT	CASSPGLMNTEAFF
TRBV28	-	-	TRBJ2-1	TGTGCCAGCAGTACCCCCGAGGGTGGGTCCTACAATGAGCAGTTCTTC	CASSTPEGGSYNEQFF
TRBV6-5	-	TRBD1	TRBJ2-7	TGTGCCAGCAGTTACTTGGACAGGGCCTACGAGCAGTACTTC	CASSYLDRAYEQYF
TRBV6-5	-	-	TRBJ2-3	TGTGCCAGCAGCCCCCTTGGGGAGAGGACAGATACGCAGTATTTT	CASSPLGERTDTQYF
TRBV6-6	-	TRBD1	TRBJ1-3	TGTGCCAGCAGCCTTACAGGGGTTGGAAACACCATATATTTT	CASSLTGVGNTIYF
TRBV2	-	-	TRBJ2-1	TGTGCCAGCAGAGGGGGGGACCACAACAATGAGCAGTTCTTC	CASRGGDHNNEQFF
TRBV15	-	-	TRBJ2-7	TGTGCCACCAGCCCTCAGGGGACCTTAACCTACGAGCAGTACTTC	CATSPQGTLTYEQYF
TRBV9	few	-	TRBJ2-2	TGTGCCAGCAGCGTAGCGCAGTCTTTAACCGGGGAGCTGTTTTTT	CASSVAQSLTGELFF
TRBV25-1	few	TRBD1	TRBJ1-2	TGTGCCAGCAGTGCTCCGGGACAGGGATTTCCTGGCTACACCTTC	CASSAPGQGFPGYTF
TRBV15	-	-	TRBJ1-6	TGTGCCACCAGGAAAGGGGAGGTTATTTCACCCCTCCACTTT	CATRKGEVISPLHF
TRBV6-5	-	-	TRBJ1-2	TGTGCCAGCAGAGGAGATAACTATGGTGGCTACACCTTC	CASRGDNYGGYTF
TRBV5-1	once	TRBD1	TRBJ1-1	TGCGCCAGCAGCTTGAATACAGGGGGGCCTATGAACACTGAAGCTTTCTTT	CASSLNTGGPMNTEAFF
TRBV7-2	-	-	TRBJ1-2	TGTGCCAGCAGCTCCAGACAGACCTATGGCTACACCTTC	CASSSRQTYGYTF
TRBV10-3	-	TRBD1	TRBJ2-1	TGTGCCATCAAATTGGGACAGGCGGCCAATGAGCAGTTCTTC	CAIKLGQAANEQFF
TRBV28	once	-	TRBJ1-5	TGTGCCAGCAGTTCCTCAGGGGGCAATCAGCCCCAGCATTTT	CASSSSGGNQPQHF
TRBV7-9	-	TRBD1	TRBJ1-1	TGTGCCAGCAGCTTCTACAGGGACAGGGGGTTGAACACTGAAGCTTTCTTT	CASSFYRDRGLNTEAFF
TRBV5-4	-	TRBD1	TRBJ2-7	TGTGCCAGCAGCGGATCACGGACAGGGAAGATCTACGAGCAGTACTTC	CASSGSRTGKIYEQYF
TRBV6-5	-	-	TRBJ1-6	TGTGCCAGCAGTTTGACTAAAGTCGCACCCCTCCACTTT	CASSLTKVAPLHF
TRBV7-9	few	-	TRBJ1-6	TGTGCCAGCACTCACCTGGCACAGGGAAATTCACCCCTCCACTTT	CASTHLAQGNSPLHF
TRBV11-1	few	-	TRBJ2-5	TGTGCCAGCAGCTTGCGCCCAAGCCAAGAGACCCAGTACTTC	CASSLRPSQETQYF
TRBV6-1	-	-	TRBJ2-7	TGTGCCAGCAGTGCAGTAGCGGAAGGCTACGAGCAGTACTTC	CASSAVAEGYEQYF
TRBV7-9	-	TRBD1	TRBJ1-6	TGTGCCAGCAGACCTTGGCGGGACAGGTATACTTCACCCCTCCACTTT	CASRPWRDRYTSPLHF
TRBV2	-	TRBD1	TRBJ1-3	TGTGCCAGCAGTGCCAGGGGGGTGGGACAAAACTCTGGAAACACCATATATTTT	CASSARGVGQNSGNTIYF
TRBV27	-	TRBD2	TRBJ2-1	TGTGCCAGCAGCGGACTAGCGGTCTACAATGAGCAGTTCTTC	CASSGLAVYNEQFF
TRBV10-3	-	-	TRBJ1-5	TGTGCCATCAGTGAGTCGAACACCAATCAGCCCCAGCATTTT	CAISESNTNQPQHF
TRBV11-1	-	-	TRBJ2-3	TGTGCCAGCAGCTCTCCGGACGGGGAAGACACAGATACGCAGTATTTT	CASSSPDGEDTDTQYF
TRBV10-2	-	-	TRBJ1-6	TGCGCCACCAGAAAACAGGGTGATTCACCCCTCCACTTT	CATRKQGDSPLHF
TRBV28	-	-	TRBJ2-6	TGTGCCAGCAGACTTATGGGGCAGGTCGGGGCCAACGTCCTGACTTTC	CASRLMGQVGANVLTF
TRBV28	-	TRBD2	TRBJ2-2	TGTGCCAGCAGTCCGGGACTAGACCAGTCAGAATCGAACACCGGGGAGCTGTTTTTT	CASSPGLDQSESNTGELFF
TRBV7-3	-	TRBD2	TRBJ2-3	TGTGCCAGCAGCTACCGACTAGCCGGAGATACGCAGTATTTT	CASSYRLAGDTQYF
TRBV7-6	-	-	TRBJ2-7	TGTGCCAGCAGCTTAGGAGGTAGCGGCTCCTACGAGCAGTACTTC	CASSLGGSGSYEQYF